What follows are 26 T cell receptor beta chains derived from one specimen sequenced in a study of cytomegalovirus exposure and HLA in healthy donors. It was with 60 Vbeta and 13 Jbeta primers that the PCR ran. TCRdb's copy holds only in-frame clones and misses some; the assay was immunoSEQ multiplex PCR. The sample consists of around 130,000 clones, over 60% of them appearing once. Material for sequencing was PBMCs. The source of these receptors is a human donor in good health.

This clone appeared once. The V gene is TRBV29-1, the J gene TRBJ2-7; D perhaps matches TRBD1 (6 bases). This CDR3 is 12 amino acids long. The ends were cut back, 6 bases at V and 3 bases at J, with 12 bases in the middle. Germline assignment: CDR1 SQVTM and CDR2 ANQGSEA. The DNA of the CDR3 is TGCAGCGTGGGGGCGGCTGGCTACGAGCAGTACTTC. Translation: CSVGAAGYEQYF.

CDR3 residues: CASRQTAKDEQYF. The CDR3 nucleotides are TGTGCCAGCAGACAGACAGCCAAGGACGAGCAGTACTTC. The J gene is TRBJ2-7, the V gene TRBV28, with D maybe TRBD1 (5 bases). This CDR3 has 13 residues. Trimming left V 6 bases short and J 5 bases short, with 14 bases between. Germline lookup yields CDR1 MDHEN and CDR2 SYDVKM.

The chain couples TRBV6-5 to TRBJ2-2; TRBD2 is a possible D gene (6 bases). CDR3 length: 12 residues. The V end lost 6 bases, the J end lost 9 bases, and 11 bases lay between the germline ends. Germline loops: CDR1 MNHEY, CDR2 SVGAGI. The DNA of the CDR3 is TGTGCCAGCAGCCCAGGCGGGAGGGAGCTGTTTTTT. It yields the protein CASSPGGRELFF.

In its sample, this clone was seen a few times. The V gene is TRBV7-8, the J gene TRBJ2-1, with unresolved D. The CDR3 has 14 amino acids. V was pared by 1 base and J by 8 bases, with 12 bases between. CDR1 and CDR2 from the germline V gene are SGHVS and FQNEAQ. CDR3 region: CASSLVGGLDEQFF. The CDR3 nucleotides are TGTGCCAGCAGCTTAGTAGGCGGTTTGGATGAGCAGTTCTTC.

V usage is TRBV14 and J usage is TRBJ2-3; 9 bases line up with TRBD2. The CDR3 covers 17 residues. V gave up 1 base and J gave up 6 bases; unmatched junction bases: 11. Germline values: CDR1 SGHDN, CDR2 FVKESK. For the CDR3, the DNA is TGTGCCAGCAGCCAAGGCCTCCTAGCGGGACTTACGGATACGCAGTATTTT. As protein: CASSQGLLAGLTDTQYF. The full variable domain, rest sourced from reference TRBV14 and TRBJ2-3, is EAGVTQFPSHSVIEKGQTVTLRCDPISGHDNLYWYRRVMGKEIKFLLHFVKESKQDESGMPNNRFLAERTGGTYSTLKVQPAELEDSGVYFCASSQGLLAGLTDTQYFGPGTRLTVL.

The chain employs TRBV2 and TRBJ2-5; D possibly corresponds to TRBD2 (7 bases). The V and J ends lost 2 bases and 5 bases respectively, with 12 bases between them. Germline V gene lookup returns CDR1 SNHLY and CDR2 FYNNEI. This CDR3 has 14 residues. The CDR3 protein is CASSEWGGWETQYF. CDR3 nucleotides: TGTGCCAGCAGTGAATGGGGGGGCTGGGAGACCCAGTACTTC. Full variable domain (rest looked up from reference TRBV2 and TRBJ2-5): EPEVTQTPSHQVTQMGQEVILRCVPISNHLYFYWYRQILGQKVEFLVSFYNNEISEKSEIFDDQFSVERPDGSNFTLKIRSTKLEDSAMYFCASSEWGGWETQYFGPGTRLLVL.

CDR3 residues: CASSYLQGGWEQYF. The CDR3 region has the DNA TGTGCCAGCAGTTATCTACAGGGGGGATGGGAGCAGTACTTC. The rearrangement links TRBV6-6 to TRBJ2-5, with TRBD1 matching 8 bases. V gave up 3 bases and J gave up 11 bases; unmatched junction bases: 11. The CDR3 covers 14 residues. Germline values: CDR1 MNHNY, CDR2 SVGAGI (reference sequence).

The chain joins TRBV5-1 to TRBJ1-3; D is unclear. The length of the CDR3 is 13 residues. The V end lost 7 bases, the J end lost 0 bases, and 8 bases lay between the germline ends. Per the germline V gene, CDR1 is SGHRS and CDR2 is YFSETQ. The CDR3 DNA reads TGCGCCAGCTCATTGAGCTCTGGAAACACCATATATTTT. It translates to CASSLSSGNTIYF.

This CDR3 reads CASSLVSMPDTQYF. For the CDR3, the DNA is TGTGCCAGCAGCTTGGTTAGTATGCCAGATACGCAGTATTTT. The chain couples TRBV5-6 to TRBJ2-3; D is unclear. This CDR3 has 14 residues. Trimming pared 0 bases from V and 4 bases from J, leaving 9 bases between. CDR1 and CDR2 from the germline V gene are SGHDT and YYEEEE.

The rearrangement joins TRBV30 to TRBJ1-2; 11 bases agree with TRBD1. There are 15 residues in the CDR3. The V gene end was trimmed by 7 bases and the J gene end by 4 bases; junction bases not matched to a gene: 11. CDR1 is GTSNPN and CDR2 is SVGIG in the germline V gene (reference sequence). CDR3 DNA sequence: TGTGCCTCCGCGGGACAGGGGGTTGGGGTCTATGGCTACACCTTC. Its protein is CASAGQGVGVYGYTF.

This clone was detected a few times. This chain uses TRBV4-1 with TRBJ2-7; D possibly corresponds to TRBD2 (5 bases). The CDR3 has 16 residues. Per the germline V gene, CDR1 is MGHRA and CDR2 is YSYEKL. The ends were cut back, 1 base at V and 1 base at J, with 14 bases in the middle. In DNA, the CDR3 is TGCGCCAGCAGCCAAGTTGGTGCGGGCCTATCCTACGAGCAGTACTTC. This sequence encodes CASSQVGAGLSYEQYF.

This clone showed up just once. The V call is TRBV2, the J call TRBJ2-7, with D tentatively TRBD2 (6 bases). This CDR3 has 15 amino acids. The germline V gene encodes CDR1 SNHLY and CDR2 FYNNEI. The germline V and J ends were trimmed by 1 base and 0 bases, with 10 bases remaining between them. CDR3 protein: CASSEEEAGSYEQYF. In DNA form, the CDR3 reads TGTGCCAGCAGTGAAGAGGAAGCGGGCTCCTACGAGCAGTACTTC.

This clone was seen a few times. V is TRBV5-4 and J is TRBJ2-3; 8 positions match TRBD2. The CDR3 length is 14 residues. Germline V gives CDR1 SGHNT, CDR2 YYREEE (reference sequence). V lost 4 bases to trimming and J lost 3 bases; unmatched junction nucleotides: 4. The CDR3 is CASSRTSQTDTQYF. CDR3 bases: TGTGCCAGCAGCCGGACTAGCCAGACAGATACGCAGTATTTT.

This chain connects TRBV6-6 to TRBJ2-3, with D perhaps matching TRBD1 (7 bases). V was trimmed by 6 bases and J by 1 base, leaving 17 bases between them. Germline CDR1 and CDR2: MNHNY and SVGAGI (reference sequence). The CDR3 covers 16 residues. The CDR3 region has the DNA TGTGCCAGCAGACAACAGGGGACTGTGGGCACAGATACGCAGTATTTT. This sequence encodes CASRQQGTVGTDTQYF.

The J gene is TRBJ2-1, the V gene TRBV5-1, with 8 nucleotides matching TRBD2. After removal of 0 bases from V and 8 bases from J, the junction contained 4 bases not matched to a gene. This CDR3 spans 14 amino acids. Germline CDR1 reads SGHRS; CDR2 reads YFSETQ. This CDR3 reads CASSLVSGTYEQFF. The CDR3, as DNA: TGCGCCAGCAGCTTGGTTAGCGGGACCTATGAGCAGTTCTTC. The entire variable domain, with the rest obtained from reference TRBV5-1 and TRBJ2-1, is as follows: KAGVTQTPRYLIKTRGQQVTLSCSPISGHRSVSWYQQTPGQGLQFLFEYFSETQRNKGNFPGRFSGRQFSNSRSEMNVSTLELGDSALYLCASSLVSGTYEQFFGPGTRLTVL.

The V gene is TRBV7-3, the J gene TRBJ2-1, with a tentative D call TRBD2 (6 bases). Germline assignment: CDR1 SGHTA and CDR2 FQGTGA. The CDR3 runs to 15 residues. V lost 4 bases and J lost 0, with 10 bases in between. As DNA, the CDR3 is TGTGCCAGCAGCTCCCGCGGGGACTCCTACAATGAGCAGTTCTTC. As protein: CASSSRGDSYNEQFF.

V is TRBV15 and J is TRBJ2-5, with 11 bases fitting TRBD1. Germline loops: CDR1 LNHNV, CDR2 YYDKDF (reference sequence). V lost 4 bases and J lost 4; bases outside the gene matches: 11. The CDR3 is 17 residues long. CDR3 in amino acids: CATSTGQGALQVETQYF. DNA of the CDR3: TGTGCCACCAGCACCGGACAGGGGGCACTGCAAGTAGAGACCCAGTACTTC.

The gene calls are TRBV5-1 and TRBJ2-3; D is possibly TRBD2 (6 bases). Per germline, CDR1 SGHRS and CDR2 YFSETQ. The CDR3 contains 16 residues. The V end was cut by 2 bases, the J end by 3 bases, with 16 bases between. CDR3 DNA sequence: TGCGCCAGCAGCTTTTTGGGGACTGCGAGGACAGATACGCAGTATTTT. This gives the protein CASSFLGTARTDTQYF.

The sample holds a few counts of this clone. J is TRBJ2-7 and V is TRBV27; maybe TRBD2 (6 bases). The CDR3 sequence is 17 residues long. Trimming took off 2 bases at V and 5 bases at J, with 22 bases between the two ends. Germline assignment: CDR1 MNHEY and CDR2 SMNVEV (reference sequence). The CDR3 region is CASSLGPSSEGFHEQYF. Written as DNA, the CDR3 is TGTGCCAGCAGTTTAGGCCCCTCTAGCGAGGGGTTTCACGAGCAGTACTTC.

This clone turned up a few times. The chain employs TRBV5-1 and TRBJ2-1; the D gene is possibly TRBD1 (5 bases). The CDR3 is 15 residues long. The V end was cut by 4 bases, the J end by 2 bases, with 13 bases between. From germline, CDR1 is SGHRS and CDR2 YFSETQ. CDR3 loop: CASSPSRVPYNEQFF. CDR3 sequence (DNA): TGCGCCAGCAGCCCGAGCAGGGTTCCCTACAATGAGCAGTTCTTC.

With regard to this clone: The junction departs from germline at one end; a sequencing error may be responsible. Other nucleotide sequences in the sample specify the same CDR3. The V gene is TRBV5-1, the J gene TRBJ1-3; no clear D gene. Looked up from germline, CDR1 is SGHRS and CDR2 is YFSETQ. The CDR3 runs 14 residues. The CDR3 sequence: CASSEVQAGNIIYF. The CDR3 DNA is TGCGCCAGCAGTGAAGTTCAGGCGGGAAACATCATATATTTT.

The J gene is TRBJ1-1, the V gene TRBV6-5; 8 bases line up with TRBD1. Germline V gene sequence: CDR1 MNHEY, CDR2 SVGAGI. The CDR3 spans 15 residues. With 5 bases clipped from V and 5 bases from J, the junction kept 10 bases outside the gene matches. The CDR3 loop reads CASSRDRGESTEAFF. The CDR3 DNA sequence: TGTGCCAGCAGTCGCGACAGGGGCGAATCAACTGAAGCTTTCTTT.

The DNA of the CDR3 is TGTGCCAGCAGCTTAGGAGGGCGGGGGGTTGTTTTTGACACTGAAGCTTTCTTT. Its translation is CASSLGGRGVVFDTEAFF. The chain links TRBV7-2 to TRBJ1-1; a possible D gene is TRBD1 (5 bases). Germline V gene lookup returns CDR1 SGHTA and CDR2 FQGNSA. Trimming removed 1 base from V and 3 bases from J, with 21 bases in between. The CDR3 sequence is 18 residues long. The full variable domain, rest sourced from reference TRBV7-2 and TRBJ1-1, is GAGVSQSPSNKVTEKGKDVELRCDPISGHTALYWYRQSLGQGLEFLIYFQGNSAPDKSGLPSDRFSAERTGGSVSTLTIQRTQQEDSAVYLCASSLGGRGVVFDTEAFFGQGTRLTVV.

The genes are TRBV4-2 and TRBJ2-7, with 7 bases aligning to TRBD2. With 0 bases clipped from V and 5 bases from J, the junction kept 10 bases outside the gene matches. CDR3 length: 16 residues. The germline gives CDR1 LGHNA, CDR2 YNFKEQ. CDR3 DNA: TGTGCCAGCAGCCAAGATTTAGGCAGGGACTATAACGAGCAGTACTTC. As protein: CASSQDLGRDYNEQYF.

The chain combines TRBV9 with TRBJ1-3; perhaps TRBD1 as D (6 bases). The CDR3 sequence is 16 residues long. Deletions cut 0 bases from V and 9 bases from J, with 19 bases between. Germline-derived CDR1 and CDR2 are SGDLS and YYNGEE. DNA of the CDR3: TGTGCCAGCAGCGTAGCCCCAGGGGTGGAAAGAGTCACCATATATTTT. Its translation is CASSVAPGVERVTIYF. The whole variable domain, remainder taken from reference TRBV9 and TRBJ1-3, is DSGVTQTPKHLITATGQRVTLRCSPRSGDLSVYWYQQSLDQGLQFLIQYYNGEERAKGNILERFSAQQFPDLHSELNLSSLELGDSALYFCASSVAPGVERVTIYFGEGSWLTVV.

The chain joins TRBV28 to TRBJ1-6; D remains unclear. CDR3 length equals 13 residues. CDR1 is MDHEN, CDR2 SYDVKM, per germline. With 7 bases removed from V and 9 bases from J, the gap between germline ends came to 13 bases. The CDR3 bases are TGTGCCAGCACCGATGTAAGCGTTTCACCCCTCCACTTT. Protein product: CASTDVSVSPLHF.